Described below is a single TCR beta chain sequence and its context. Its target is unknown. The sample originates from a study of shared clonotypes between healthy human individuals. Whole-study results and caveats: Sampling included only blood; tissue repertoires likely differ. Researchers found naive subsets generally carried larger estimated richness than memory subsets. Around 5% of naive CD4 clonotypes were common to several donors.

The material for each subset, its genomic DNA, was split evenly across several immunoSEQ plates. TCRdb keeps only in-frame clones here, not all; method: immunoSEQ multiplex PCR. The table shows over 700,000 clones, with approximately 72% occurring only once. The source is a woman aged 30 to 39 in good health. Sequences were obtained from memory CD4+ T cells sorted from blood. Subset denoted: CD45RA-negative fraction.

The DNA of the CDR3 is TGTGCCACCAAAAGCAGACGGGACGCCACAGATACGCAGTATTTT. The encoded protein is CATKSRRDATDTQYF. The chain recombines TRBV28 with TRBJ2-3; D is possibly TRBD1 or TRBD2 (5 bases each). The CDR3 runs 15 residues. The ends were cut back, 10 bases at V and 2 bases at J, with 19 bases in the middle. Germline-derived CDR1 and CDR2 are MDHEN and SYDVKM. Full variable domain (rest looked up from reference TRBV28 and TRBJ2-3): DVKVTQSSRYLVKRTGEKVFLECVQDMDHENMFWYRQDPGLGLRLIYFSYDVKMKEKGDIPEGYSVSREKKERFSLILESASTNQTSMYLCATKSRRDATDTQYFGPGTRLTVL.